This TCR beta chain was obtained from a study of beta chain features in type 1 diabetes. Expressed TCRB transcripts were sequenced because the isolated RNA had all been reverse transcribed beforehand. Assay used: immunoSEQ multiplex PCR; TCRdb lists only in-frame clones, some missing. The sample gives 120,000 to 150,000 clones, about 10% of which show up once; 1.3% is in the top ten. This clone was observed a few times. This clonotype originated in a man aged 18 to 35 in good health. Sequences were obtained from naive CD4+ T cells from blood.

The CDR3 bases are TGTGCCAGCAGCAAGACGACAGGGACCTACGAGCAGTACTTC. Protein sequence: CASSKTTGTYEQYF. The chain carries TRBV7-9 and TRBJ2-7; 7 bases fit TRBD1. The germline gives CDR1 SEHNR, CDR2 FQNEAQ (reference sequence). Trimming took 5 bases from V and 2 from J; bases not matched to a gene: 6. CDR3 length: 14 residues.